Here is one TCR beta chain with its context. The source of the sample is a study of blood T cell repertoires in COVID-19. It was during active infection that Seattle patients were enrolled and then longitudinally followed. Libraries were prepared by immunoSEQ multiplex PCR; TCRdb keeps only in-frame clonotypes and omits some of them. This repertoire shows roughly 120,000 clones, about nine tenths found once; its top ten account for 4% to 5%. V lost 0 bases and J 6 bases, leaving 8 bases between the germline ends. Germline lookup yields CDR1 WNHNN and CDR2 SYGVQD (reference sequence). This CDR3 spans 14 amino acids.

The sample taken for sequencing was peripheral blood. V is TRBV10-1 and J is TRBJ1-4; no definite D call. The source is a man aged 60 to 69 with COVID-19, enrolled during active disease. The CDR3 DNA reads TGCGCCAGCAGTGAGTCGACGACATATGAAAAACTGTTTTTT. Residues: CASSESTTYEKLFF.